Described below is a single T cell receptor (beta chain) sequence and its context. From germline, CDR1 is MNHEY and CDR2 SVGEGT. This CDR3 comprises 15 residues. V trimming: 7 bases; J trimming: 1 base; junction bases outside the gene matches: 8. The data are from a study of blood T cell repertoires in COVID-19. The overall study: In each case, the material was cDNA or gDNA derived from T cells, B-cell-depleted T cells, or PBMCs.

Profiled with immunoSEQ multiplex PCR; TCRdb holds only in-frame clones, not every one. This sample has 400,000 or so clones, with roughly 90% found just once. This chain joins TRBV6-2 or TRBV6-3 and TRBJ2-7, with 9 bases aligning to TRBD1. Sequences were obtained from peripheral blood. This clonotype was sampled from a man between 18 and 29 years old with COVID-19, enrolled during active disease. The CDR3 DNA is TGTGCCAGCACCCCTGGCGGGACAGGGTCCTACGAGCAGTACTTC. It encodes CASTPGGTGSYEQYF.